This entry describes one T cell receptor beta chain. A second PCR of about 6 to 12 cycles used a sample-barcoded 5' primer and a J-beta primer mix. TCRdb re-called the 5' RACE reads through MiXCR, storing one row per CDR3 protein. The data hold about 1.5 million distinct CDR3 sequences, with roughly 45% observed a single time. No fewer than 6 million PBMCs went into each sample. A minimum of 5 micrograms of total RNA was extracted per sample. The source of the sample is a study of blood T cells in healthy people across ages. Trimming cost V 4 bases and J 3 bases, with 14 bases left between them. The CDR3 runs 15 residues. Germline V gene data show CDR1 as LGHDT and CDR2 as YNNKEL (reference sequence).

The sample comprised blood. This sequence originates from a woman under 30 in good health. The chain employs TRBV3-1 and TRBJ2-3; a weak D match, TRBD2 (6 bases). The CDR3, as DNA: TGTGCCAGCAGCCCCTCGGGACTTAAAACAGATACGCAGTATTTT. Amino acids: CASSPSGLKTDTQYF.